The 9 T cell receptor beta chains below come from one sample, sequenced in a study of OX40 agonist ivuxolimab in advanced cancers. Clones were read by immunoSEQ multiplex PCR, and TCRdb kept only the in-frame ones, dropping some. The table lists some 62,000 clones, approximately 85% of them singletons. This material consisted of CD4+ or CD8+ T cells sorted from blood, taken in a trial of the OX40 agonist ivuxolimab. These receptor sequences come from an adult with an advanced solid tumor such as melanoma, head and neck, liver or kidney cancer.

This rearrangement joins TRBV27 to TRBJ2-5, with D perhaps matching TRBD1 or TRBD2 (5 bases each). The J call could be wrong; TRBJ2-7 is a better fit for the DNA end. This CDR3 has 15 amino acids. Germline loops: CDR1 MNHEY, CDR2 SMNVEV (reference sequence). The CDR3 DNA reads TGTGCCAGCAGTTTCACCCACCAGGGACGGTACGAGCAGTACTTC. Its translation: CASSFTHQGRYEQYF.

V is TRBV2 and J is TRBJ1-1, with D possibly being TRBD1 (5 bases). Trimming cost V 3 bases and J 3 bases, with 20 bases left between them. The CDR3 consists of 17 residues. CDR1 and CDR2 (germline): SNHLY, FYNNEI. CDR3 sequence (DNA): TGTGCCAGCAGTGAGTCAGGCACCCACGGGGACGACACTGAAGCTTTCTTT. Translation gives CASSESGTHGDDTEAFF.

The chain uses TRBV4-3 and TRBJ1-2; a weak D match, TRBD1 (5 bases). Per germline, CDR1 LGHNA and CDR2 YSLEER. Trimming pared 4 bases from V and 3 bases from J, leaving 21 bases between. This CDR3 is built from 17 residues. CDR3 region: CASSPNNGGFGDYGYTF. The CDR3 DNA is TGCGCCAGCAGCCCAAACAATGGGGGGTTCGGGGACTATGGCTACACCTTC.

The CDR3 sequence is CASSLSIAAEAFF. CDR3 in DNA: TGTGCCAGCAGCTTATCGATAGCAGCTGAAGCTTTCTTT. J is TRBJ1-1 and V is TRBV7-6, with D unclear. Germline V gives CDR1 SGHVS, CDR2 FNYEAQ. This CDR3 region has 13 residues. The V and J ends lost 2 bases and 6 bases respectively, with 10 bases between them.

The rearrangement joins TRBV30 to TRBJ2-2; 8 bases line up with TRBD1. The CDR3 is 13 residues long. V lost 5 bases, J lost 3 bases, and 2 bases stayed unmatched. CDR1 and CDR2 (germline): GTSNPN, SVGIG (reference sequence). In DNA, the CDR3 is TGTGCCTGGGGGACAGGTTACACCGGGGAGCTGTTTTTT. Its translation is CAWGTGYTGELFF.

The chain couples TRBV29-1 to TRBJ1-5; no definite D call. With 6 bases removed from V and 2 bases from J, the gap between germline ends came to 8 bases. This CDR3 is built from 12 residues. Germline loops: CDR1 SQVTM, CDR2 ANQGSEA. The CDR3 sequence is CSVGQGNQPQHF. In DNA form, the CDR3 reads TGCAGCGTCGGTCAAGGCAATCAGCCCCAGCATTTT.

This sequence joins TRBV19 and TRBJ2-1; D unresolved. Trimming shortened V by 3 bases and J by 0 bases, and 15 bases separated the two germline ends. Per the germline V gene, CDR1 is LNHDA and CDR2 is SQIVND (reference sequence). This CDR3 has 17 residues. The DNA of the CDR3 is TGTGCCAGTAGTATCTGGCTTGCCAAAGGCTCCTACAATGAGCAGTTCTTC. Amino acid sequence: CASSIWLAKGSYNEQFF. The complete variable domain, with remaining parts taken from reference TRBV19 and TRBJ2-1, reads DGGITQSPKYLFRKEGQNVTLSCEQNLNHDAMYWYRQDPGQGLRLIYYSQIVNDFQKGDIAEGYSVSREKKESFPLTVTSAQKNPTAFYLCASSIWLAKGSYNEQFFGPGTRLTVL.

This clone was counted once. The chain has TRBV25-1 and TRBJ2-7; 7 nucleotides agree with TRBD1. Germline V lookup: CDR1 MGHDK, CDR2 SYGVNS. The CDR3 is 13 residues long. Trimming cost V 1 base and J 8 bases; bases outside gene matches: 5. The CDR3 sequence: CASSEWTGQQQYF. The CDR3 DNA follows: TGTGCCAGCAGTGAATGGACAGGACAGCAGCAGTACTTC.

The V call is TRBV5-4, the J call TRBJ2-2; 9 bases line up with TRBD1. The V gene end was trimmed by 2 bases and the J gene end by 5 bases; junction bases not matched to a gene: 7. This CDR3 comprises 16 residues. The germline V gene encodes CDR1 SGHNT and CDR2 YYREEE (reference sequence). The CDR3 nucleotides read TGTGCCAGCAGCTTTGGCTGGACAGGGGAAACCGGGGAGCTGTTTTTT. Its translation is CASSFGWTGETGELFF.